Sequencing of this TCR beta chain was carried out in a study of PD-1 blockade in mismatch repair-deficient tumors. Study results and caveats: Rapid post-treatment expansion, then contraction, generally preceding radiologic response, marked tumor-resident clones.

TCRdb keeps only in-frame clones here, not all; method: immunoSEQ multiplex PCR. Of 80,000 to 130,000 clones detected, roughly four fifths appear once; the ten largest clones hold around 6.5%. As concerns this clone: Antigen: not known.

Every patient had mismatch repair deficiency by PCR or immunohistochemistry. A few pembrolizumab responders had their TCRs sequenced. Trimming took off 7 bases at V and 2 bases at J, with 11 bases between the two ends. The V gene's germline CDR1 is SEHNR and CDR2 FQNEAQ (reference sequence). The CDR3 runs to 13 residues. The sequenced sample was peripheral blood, obtained 36 weeks after starting pembrolizumab. V is TRBV7-9 and J is TRBJ2-5; no clear D. The receptor comes from an adult with mismatch repair-deficient cancer. The CDR3 reads CASTLGAQETQYF. CDR3 nucleotide sequence: TGTGCCAGCACCCTAGGAGCTCAAGAGACCCAGTACTTC.